This T cell receptor (beta chain) stems from a study of regulatory T cells in long-lasting Graves disease. This clonotype was observed a handful of times. Arm-PCR of CDR3 regions and iRepertoire HTBI primers were used to build TCR beta libraries. From the multiplex PCR reads, TCRdb called clonotypes with MiXCR, one entry per CDR3 protein. The table lists some 320,000 distinct CDR3 sequences, under 20% of them singletons, with 38% in the top ten. Specified time point: newly diagnosed GD, antithyroid drugs for less than 3 months. Construction of the TCR library relied on RNA isolated from PBMCs. Germline values: CDR1 WNHNN, CDR2 SYGVQD (reference sequence). V lost 3 bases, J lost 1 base, and 16 bases lay in between. The CDR3 runs 17 residues.

This rearrangement joins TRBV10-1 to TRBJ1-5, with D possibly being TRBD1 (5 bases). The TCR sequence derives from a female donor with Graves disease. Sequencing was performed on peripheral blood mononuclear cells (PBMCs), taken at new diagnosis, from a patient treated with antithyroid drugs. CDR3 nucleotide sequence: TGCGCCAGCAGTGATAGCAGGGCCCATAAGAGCAATCAGCCCCAGCATTTT. Amino acids: CASSDSRAHKSNQPQHF.